Detailed here is one TCR beta chain. The data belong to a study of blood T cell repertoires in COVID-19. The assay was immunoSEQ multiplex PCR, and TCRdb's table has in-frame clones only and misses some. Of around 200,000 clones listed, around 87% are singletons. This CDR3 has 15 residues. V shed 5 bases, J shed 4 bases, and the junction held 7 bases outside the gene matches. Per the germline V gene, CDR1 is LGHDT and CDR2 is YNNKEL (reference sequence). V usage is TRBV3-1 (or the pseudogene TRBV3-2) and J usage is TRBJ2-3; 9 bases match TRBD2. The sequenced material came from peripheral blood. This receptor was identified in a woman aged 18-29 years who had recovered from COVID-19. The CDR3 DNA is TGTGCCAGCAGCTTAGCGGGAGAGGCGGCAGATACGCAGTATTTT. Translated, it gives CASSLAGEAADTQYF.